This entry lists 28 T cell receptor beta chains sequenced from one sample in a study of T-cell reconstitution after alpha-beta-depleted transplantation in children. The TCRbeta library was prepared with unique molecular identifiers. TCRdb reprocessed the PCR reads via MiXCR and lists one record per CDR3 protein. The profile shows approximately 980,000 distinct CDR3 sequences, about 31% of them singletons. The sample here was PBMCs, mostly from graft donor cells, taken 360 days after TCRalphabeta/CD19-depleted stem cell transplant. These receptors all stem from a boy less than two years old who had a stem cell transplant for SCID, so the T cells may come from the graft donor.

There are a few counts of this clonotype. The chain couples TRBV4-3 to TRBJ1-2, with 7 bases fitting TRBD1. The CDR3 extends over 15 amino acids. CDR1 is LGHNA and CDR2 is YSLEER in the germline V gene. With 4 bases clipped from V and 3 bases from J, the junction kept 8 bases outside the gene matches. CDR3 in amino acids: CASSRTGRADYGYTF. CDR3 nucleotide sequence: TGCGCCAGCAGCCGGACAGGACGGGCTGACTATGGCTACACCTTC.

J is TRBJ1-5 and V is TRBV12-3 or TRBV12-4; 8 nucleotides line up with TRBD1. J lost 3 bases, V lost 1 base, and 5 bases had no gene match. This CDR3 region has 16 residues. CDR3 sequence (DNA): TGTGCCAGCAGTTTAGAGGGACAGGTATCCAATCAGCCCCAGCATTTT. Translating it yields CASSLEGQVSNQPQHF.

This chain joins TRBV6-5 and TRBJ1-5, with D unclear. V lost 3 bases, J lost 3 bases, and 9 bases lay in between. The CDR3 covers 14 residues. Per germline, CDR1 MNHEY and CDR2 SVGAGI. In DNA, the CDR3 is TGTGCCAGCAGTTATTCGGCAGCCAATCAGCCCCAGCATTTT. Translating it yields CASSYSAANQPQHF.

This clonotype came up a few times. The V call is TRBV27, the J call TRBJ2-2; no firm D call. The CDR3 is 14 residues long. The V and J ends lost 4 bases and 4 bases respectively, with 10 bases between them. Looked up from germline, CDR1 is MNHEY and CDR2 is SMNVEV (reference sequence). The CDR3 region is CASSSGWGTGELFF. CDR3 DNA: TGTGCCAGCAGTTCCGGGTGGGGCACCGGGGAGCTGTTTTTT.

This clonotype was observed a few times. The chain combines TRBV9 with TRBJ2-3; 7 bases fit TRBD1. The CDR3 has 15 amino acids. V shed 2 bases, J shed 5 bases, and the junction held 8 bases outside the gene matches. Germline lookup yields CDR1 SGDLS and CDR2 YYNGEE. This CDR3 reads CASSVRQGFKDTQYF. Written as DNA, the CDR3 is TGTGCCAGCAGCGTCAGACAGGGTTTTAAAGATACGCAGTATTTT.

In DNA form, the CDR3 reads TGTGCCAGCAGCTTCCGGGACAGGGGTGGATTTGGGCACAATGAGCAGTTCTTC. This sequence encodes CASSFRDRGGFGHNEQFF. V gene TRBV11-2 combines with J gene TRBJ2-1; TRBD1 matches 10 bases. Trimming removed 3 bases from V and 5 bases from J; junction bases left unmatched: 13. Germline V gene data show CDR1 as SGHAT and CDR2 as FQNNGV. The CDR3 runs 18 residues. Supplemented by reference TRBV11-2 and TRBJ2-1, the full variable domain reads EAGVAQSPRYKIIEKRQSVAFWCNPISGHATLYWYQQILGQGPKLLIQFQNNGVVDDSQLPKDRFSAERLKGVDSTLKIQPAKLEDSAVYLCASSFRDRGGFGHNEQFFGPGTRLTVL.

The chain recombines TRBV2 with TRBJ2-1, with 8 nucleotides matching TRBD1. This CDR3 is built from 14 residues. The ends lost 4 bases at V and 8 bases at J; junction bases unmatched: 7. Germline lookup yields CDR1 SNHLY and CDR2 FYNNEI. The CDR3 reads CASSAWTGLDEQFF. CDR3 nucleotides: TGTGCCAGCAGTGCTTGGACAGGGTTGGATGAGCAGTTCTTC.

The J gene is TRBJ1-2, the V gene TRBV3-1; tentative D call: TRBD1 (6 bases). This CDR3 spans 16 amino acids. The V and J ends lost 4 bases and 6 bases respectively, with 21 bases between them. The germline V gene has CDR1 LGHDT and CDR2 YNNKEL (reference sequence). For the CDR3, the DNA is TGTGCCAGCAGCCTTGGCCCCTTTAACAGGGCGGATGGCTACACCTTC. Residues: CASSLGPFNRADGYTF.

This chain joins TRBV12-3 or TRBV12-4 and TRBJ2-2, with D tentatively TRBD2 (6 bases). CDR3 length equals 14 residues. V lost 2 bases and J 6 bases, leaving 10 bases between the germline ends. For the CDR3, the DNA is TGTGCCAGCAGTTTATGGGGGGTCTCCGGGGAGCTGTTTTTT. It specifies CASSLWGVSGELFF.

This clonotype was seen once. The rearrangement links TRBV5-1 to TRBJ2-1; TRBD1 matches 8 bases. The germline CDR1 and CDR2 sequences are SGHRS and YFSETQ. This CDR3 has 16 amino acids. V trimming: 2 bases; J trimming: 7 bases; junction bases outside the gene matches: 11. The CDR3 loop reads CASSLVRDRILNEQFF. DNA for the CDR3: TGCGCCAGCAGCTTAGTAAGGGACAGGATTTTAAATGAGCAGTTCTTC.

V is TRBV19 and J is TRBJ1-5; 12 nucleotides align to TRBD1. V dropped 6 bases and J dropped 2; count of bases not matched to a gene: 2. Per the germline V gene, CDR1 is LNHDA and CDR2 is SQIVND (reference sequence). The CDR3 loop spans 15 amino acids. The CDR3 DNA reads as TGTGCCAGTAGGGGACAGGGGGCTCGCAATCAGCCCCAGCATTTT. Its protein product is CASRGQGARNQPQHF. Full variable domain (rest looked up from reference TRBV19 and TRBJ1-5): DGGITQSPKYLFRKEGQNVTLSCEQNLNHDAMYWYRQDPGQGLRLIYYSQIVNDFQKGDIAEGYSVSREKKESFPLTVTSAQKNPTAFYLCASRGQGARNQPQHFGDGTRLSIL.

This clonotype occurred many times. This chain links TRBV12-3 or TRBV12-4 with TRBJ1-5; weak D call: TRBD1 (5 bases). Trimming shortened V by 0 bases and J by 0 bases, and 6 bases separated the two germline ends. The CDR3 runs to 15 residues. The CDR3 loop reads CASSLAGGSNQPQHF. For the CDR3, the DNA is TGTGCCAGCAGTTTAGCGGGGGGTAGCAATCAGCCCCAGCATTTT.

This clonotype was seen only a few times. The chain combines TRBV29-1 with TRBJ2-5; no definite D call. Deletions cut 1 base from V and 6 bases from J, with 9 bases between. From germline, CDR1 is SQVTM and CDR2 ANQGSEA. This CDR3 is built from 12 residues. Here the CDR3 DNA reads TGCAGCGTTGAAGGCCCACTGAAGACCCAGTACTTC. Amino acid sequence: CSVEGPLKTQYF. The whole variable domain, remainder taken from reference TRBV29-1 and TRBJ2-5, is SAVISQKPSRDICQRGTSLTIQCQVDSQVTMMFWYRQQPGQSLTLIATANQGSEATYESGFVIDKFPISRPNLTFSTLTVSNMSPEDSSIYLCSVEGPLKTQYFGPGTRLLVL.

The rearrangement links TRBV5-6 to TRBJ1-1; TRBD1 aligns across 7 bases. V gave up 2 bases and J gave up 10 bases; unmatched junction bases: 5. Germline assignment: CDR1 SGHDT and CDR2 YYEEEE. The CDR3 runs to 12 residues. CDR3 in amino acids: CASSFGRGIAFF. The CDR3 nucleotides are TGTGCCAGCAGCTTCGGCAGGGGGATAGCTTTCTTT.

This clonotype was detected only once. The chain is built from TRBV7-9 and TRBJ1-2; D is unresolved. The CDR3 is 10 residues long. With 8 bases removed from V and 8 bases from J, the gap between germline ends came to 9 bases. Germline V gene lookup returns CDR1 SEHNR and CDR2 FQNEAQ (reference sequence). The CDR3 sequence: CASHGEGYTF. CDR3 nucleotides: TGTGCCAGCCATGGAGAAGGCTACACCTTC.

This clonotype was observed a few times. The rearrangement joins TRBV29-1 to TRBJ1-1; D call uncertain. The V gene's germline CDR1 is SQVTM and CDR2 ANQGSEA. The CDR3 is 15 amino acids. The germline V and J ends were trimmed by 6 bases and 2 bases, with 19 bases remaining between them. The CDR3 DNA is TGCAGCGTACAAGCCCGAGGACGGTTAAACACTGAAGCTTTCTTT. This translates into CSVQARGRLNTEAFF.

The CDR3 reads CASSQQSAPHNEQFF. The DNA for the CDR3 is TGCGCCAGCAGCCAACAGTCGGCTCCCCACAATGAGCAGTTCTTC. V is TRBV5-1 and J is TRBJ2-1; D gene ambiguous. This CDR3 region has 15 residues. With 4 bases removed from V and 5 bases from J, the gap between germline ends came to 16 bases. CDR1 SGHRS and CDR2 YFSETQ come from the germline V gene.

V and J are TRBV7-9 and TRBJ2-1; D not certain. The germline V gene encodes CDR1 SEHNR and CDR2 FQNEAQ (reference sequence). The CDR3 loop spans 13 amino acids. Trimming stripped 8 bases from V and 3 bases from J, with 11 bases between. In DNA, the CDR3 is TGTGCCAGCCCCGGGTGGGGCTACAATGAGCAGTTCTTC. Its translation is CASPGWGYNEQFF.

The chain joins TRBV5-1 to TRBJ1-2; possible D gene TRBD1, 6 bases. The CDR3 loop spans 15 amino acids. The V and J ends lost 2 bases and 4 bases respectively, with 15 bases between them. Germline assignment: CDR1 SGHRS and CDR2 YFSETQ. The CDR3 region has the DNA TGCGCCAGCAGCTTCTCAATCGACAGGTCCTATGGCTACACCTTC. It yields the protein CASSFSIDRSYGYTF.

This clonotype was detected only a few times. At one end the junction does not follow the germline gene, possibly because of a read error. V is TRBV5-6 and J is TRBJ2-2; 8 nucleotides agree with TRBD1. CDR1 and CDR2 (germline): SGHDT, YYEEEE. This CDR3 has 15 amino acids. The CDR3 loop is CATSFKDRATGELFF. As DNA, the CDR3 is TGTGCCACCAGCTTCAAGGACAGGGCGACCGGGGAGCTGTTTTTT.

This clonotype was found a few times. V and J are TRBV11-2 and TRBJ2-1, with D possibly called TRBD1 or TRBD2 (6 bases each). CDR3 length equals 15 residues. Deletions cut 0 bases from V and 9 bases from J, with 15 bases between. Germline CDR1 and CDR2: SGHAT and FQNNGV. In DNA form, the CDR3 reads TGTGCCAGCAGCTTAGACGGAGGGGGTGGCTCTGAGCAGTTCTTC. Its translation: CASSLDGGGGSEQFF.

There are a few counts of this clonotype. The chain has TRBV6-5 and TRBJ2-3; the D gene could be TRBD1 or TRBD2 (5 bases each). CDR3 length: 17 residues. Germline CDR1 is MNHEY and CDR2 is SVGAGI. Trimming removed 0 bases from V and 5 bases from J, with 18 bases in between. The CDR3 sequence is CASSYSFLKLGEDTQYF. CDR3 coding DNA: TGTGCCAGCAGTTACTCCTTCCTGAAGCTGGGGGAAGATACGCAGTATTTT.

The chain couples TRBV30 to TRBJ1-5; D ambiguous. The CDR3 loop spans 13 amino acids. The ends were cut back, 0 bases at V and 0 bases at J, with 3 bases in the middle. Germline V CDR1 and CDR2: GTSNPN, SVGIG (reference sequence). The CDR3 DNA reads TGTGCCTGGAGTGTGTTTAGCAATCAGCCCCAGCATTTT. Translated, it gives CAWSVFSNQPQHF.

This chain links TRBV2 with TRBJ1-4; D is unclear. Germline-derived CDR1 and CDR2 are SNHLY and FYNNEI. This CDR3 is 13 amino acids long. V was cut by 7 bases and J by 0 bases, with 6 bases left in between. The DNA for the CDR3 is TGTGCCAGCAACAACCCAACTAATGAAAAACTGTTTTTT. It codes for CASNNPTNEKLFF.

The DNA for the CDR3 is TGCGCCAGCAGCCAGGGGGGGGGACTAGCGGAGACCCAGTACTTC. This encodes CASSQGGGLAETQYF. The chain combines TRBV4-1 with TRBJ2-5, with TRBD2 matching over 10 bases. Germline assignment: CDR1 MGHRA and CDR2 YSYEKL. Losses at the gene ends were 3 bases for V and 5 bases for J; bases not matched to a gene: 6. The CDR3 runs to 15 residues.

This clonotype has a single count. V and J are TRBV5-1 and TRBJ2-3, with D perhaps given as TRBD1 or TRBD2 (5 bases each). Trimming stripped 2 bases from V and 4 bases from J, with 14 bases between. The CDR3 spans 15 residues. In germline, CDR1 is SGHRS, CDR2 YFSETQ. The CDR3 DNA follows: TGCGCCAGCAGCTTCGGATCGGGGACCCCAGATACGCAGTATTTT. Amino acids: CASSFGSGTPDTQYF.

This rearrangement joins TRBV15 to TRBJ2-1; D not certain. The V gene's germline CDR1 is LNHNV and CDR2 YYDKDF (reference sequence). The CDR3 contains 17 residues. Trimming stripped 0 bases from V and 0 bases from J, with 12 bases between. CDR3 loop: CATSRDWAASSYNEQFF. The CDR3 DNA follows: TGTGCCACCAGCAGAGATTGGGCGGCGAGCTCCTACAATGAGCAGTTCTTC.

The table lists this clonotype with a count of one. The CDR3 protein is CASSQDQWGTGYQETQYF. The CDR3 coding sequence is TGCGCCAGCAGCCAAGATCAATGGGGGACAGGGTACCAAGAGACCCAGTACTTC. The gene calls are TRBV4-1 and TRBJ2-5, with 9 bases identical to TRBD1. The V gene's germline CDR1 is MGHRA and CDR2 YSYEKL. The CDR3 is 18 residues long. The V segment lost 0 bases and the J segment 0 bases; nucleotides outside the gene matches: 8.